This TCR beta chain was captured by sequencing in a study of patients and donors after allogeneic stem cell transplantation. This CDR3 is built from 16 residues. Germline V gene lookup returns CDR1 SGHRS and CDR2 YFSETQ. The ends lost 4 bases at V and 2 bases at J; junction bases unmatched: 9. This clonotype has more than one count but fewer than ten. MiXCR, applied by TCRdb to the RT-PCR reads, yields one record per CDR3 protein. The sample yields 70,000 to 75,000 distinct CDR3 sequences, 26% seen once. Sequenced input: blood, either unsorted or a sorted T cell fraction (not recorded which). The chain couples TRBV5-1 to TRBJ1-2; 9 nucleotides match TRBD1. The receptor was derived from a human donor who was either an allogeneic HSCT recipient or a stem cell or donor lymphocyte infusion donor (not recorded which). It is not recorded whose cells these are; they may come from a transplant donor. DNA for the CDR3: TGCGCCAGCAGCCTCCTACGGACAGGGGCCAACTATGGCTACACCTTC. Translated: CASSLLRTGANYGYTF.